What follows are 25 T cell receptor beta chains derived from one specimen sequenced in a study of OX40 agonist ivuxolimab in advanced cancers. Profiling relied on immunoSEQ multiplex PCR, and the TCRdb table lists in-frame clones only, not all of them. Counted here are approximately 58,000 clones, about 81% occurring once; the ten biggest clones make up around 0.8%. Sample: CD4+ or CD8+ T cells sorted from blood, taken in a trial of the OX40 agonist ivuxolimab. The origin of the receptors is an adult with an advanced solid tumor such as melanoma, head and neck, liver or kidney cancer.

V and J are TRBV7-2 and TRBJ2-4; 8 positions match TRBD1. This CDR3 contains 15 residues. Losses at the gene ends were 6 bases for V and 7 bases for J; bases not matched to a gene: 11. Germline-derived CDR1 and CDR2 are SGHTA and FQGNSA. CDR3 sequence (DNA): TGTGCCAGCAGTTATGCAGGGGGCAGGCTTAACATTCAGTACTTC. Translation gives CASSYAGGRLNIQYF.

This clone appeared once. The rearrangement uses TRBV5-1 and TRBJ2-1, with 10 bases matching TRBD1. Germline CDR1 and CDR2: SGHRS and YFSETQ. The CDR3 extends over 17 amino acids. Unmatched junction bases numbered 14, after V lost 4 bases and J lost 7 bases. The CDR3 sequence: CASSLSPRDRGANEQFF. CDR3 nucleotides: TGCGCCAGCAGCCTGTCCCCTCGGGACAGGGGTGCGAATGAGCAGTTCTTC.

As concerns this clone: Other DNA sequences from this sample encode an identical CDR3 as well. The rearrangement links TRBV6-1 to TRBJ2-7, with D tentatively TRBD1 (5 bases). The CDR3 runs to 14 residues. CDR1 is MNHNS and CDR2 is SASEGT in the germline V gene. Trimming left V 6 bases short and J 4 bases short, with 16 bases between. The DNA for the CDR3 is TGTGCCAGCAGCCTGGGGCAGACCTATTACGAGCAGTACTTC. Translating gives CASSLGQTYYEQYF.

The CDR3 DNA reads as TGTGCCAGCAGCGCCGCGGCTACCTACGAGCAGTACTTC. Protein: CASSAAATYEQYF. This chain links TRBV11-1 with TRBJ2-7; D unresolved. The CDR3 spans 13 residues. Germline V gene lookup returns CDR1 SGHAT and CDR2 FQDESV (reference sequence). The V gene lost 5 bases and the J gene lost 2 bases, with 10 bases spanning the gap. The full variable domain, completed using reference TRBV11-1 and TRBJ2-7, is EAEVAQSPRYKITEKSQAVAFWCDPISGHATLYWYRQILGQGPELLVQFQDESVVDDSQLPKDRFSAERLKGVDSTLKIQPAELGDSAMYLCASSAAATYEQYFGPGTRLTVT.

The chain links TRBV19 to TRBJ2-1, with D perhaps TRBD1 (6 bases). Germline CDR1 is LNHDA and CDR2 is SQIVND (reference sequence). Trimming removed 1 base at V and 0 bases at J, with 22 bases between. The length of the CDR3 is 20 residues. For the CDR3, the DNA is TGTGCCAGTAGTATAGGGCCCAATGGGAAGGGGGACCCCTCCTACAATGAGCAGTTCTTC. Encoded protein: CASSIGPNGKGDPSYNEQFF.

This chain uses TRBV5-1 with TRBJ2-7; D possibly uses TRBD1 or TRBD2 (5 bases each). The CDR3 extends over 17 amino acids. Germline values: CDR1 SGHRS, CDR2 YFSETQ. The V end was cut by 0 bases, the J end by 0 bases, with 16 bases between. The CDR3 region is CASSLGGGSGDSYEQYF. CDR3 bases: TGCGCCAGCAGCTTGGGGGGCGGATCCGGGGACTCCTACGAGCAGTACTTC.

V is TRBV7-2 and J is TRBJ1-6, with a weak D call TRBD1 (6 bases). From germline, CDR1 is SGHTA and CDR2 FQGNSA. This CDR3 is built from 14 residues. Trimming removed 0 bases at V and 6 bases at J, with 6 bases between. In nucleotides, the CDR3 is TGTGCCAGCAGCTTAGCGGACAGTAATTCACCCCTCCACTTT. Its protein is CASSLADSNSPLHF.

The CDR3 is CASREEVESGELFF. The CDR3 DNA reads as TGCGCCAGCAGGGAGGAAGTCGAGTCCGGGGAGCTGTTTTTT. This chain uses TRBV5-1 with TRBJ2-2, with a possible D match to TRBD2 (5 bases). Per the germline V gene, CDR1 is SGHRS and CDR2 is YFSETQ. This CDR3 is built from 14 residues. Trimming took 5 bases from V and 6 from J, leaving 14 bases between them.

V and J are TRBV9 and TRBJ2-2; D remains ambiguous. V was pared by 9 bases and J by 0 bases, with 21 bases between. This CDR3 contains 17 residues. Germline V gene data show CDR1 as SGDLS and CDR2 as YYNGEE. The chain's CDR3 is CANKLQSVGPNTGELFF. CDR3 DNA sequence: TGTGCCAACAAGCTCCAGTCCGTCGGACCGAACACCGGGGAGCTGTTTTTT.

CDR3: CASSLRQPNTGELFF. For the CDR3, the DNA is TGTGCCAGCAGCTTACGTCAACCGAACACCGGGGAGCTGTTTTTT. The chain recombines TRBV11-3 with TRBJ2-2; D ambiguous. Germline V CDR1 and CDR2: SGHNT, YENEEA. The CDR3 runs to 15 residues. Between the trimmed V and J ends, which lost 2 bases and 0 bases, there was a span of 7 bases.

V gene TRBV10-3 combines with J gene TRBJ1-5, with D possibly being TRBD1 (5 bases). V was cut by 3 bases and J by 6 bases, with 12 bases left in between. The CDR3 contains 14 residues. In germline, CDR1 is ENHRY, CDR2 SYGVKD. CDR3 sequence reads: CAISDPGIGQPQHF. For the CDR3, the DNA is TGTGCCATCAGTGATCCAGGGATCGGTCAGCCCCAGCATTTT.

The chain is built from TRBV6-1 and TRBJ2-7, with 9 bases matching TRBD2. The germline V gene encodes CDR1 MNHNS and CDR2 SASEGT. Trimming cost V 3 bases and J 6 bases; bases outside gene matches: 6. This CDR3 is 14 amino acids long. The CDR3 bases are TGTGCCAGCAGTGACTGGCTAGCGGGGTCCGAGCAGTACTTC. Translation: CASSDWLAGSEQYF.

The rearrangement joins TRBV14 to TRBJ2-1; 8 bases are shared with TRBD1. Germline V lookup: CDR1 SGHDN, CDR2 FVKESK. The CDR3 is 20 residues long. V lost 1 base to trimming and J lost 3 bases; unmatched junction nucleotides: 17. CDR3 DNA sequence: TGTGCCAGCAGCCAAGCCCGAACAGGGGGTGGATGGTTCCTCTACAATGAGCAGTTCTTC. It specifies CASSQARTGGGWFLYNEQFF.

This clone has a single count. The chain employs TRBV7-8 and TRBJ2-7; maybe TRBD1 (5 bases). The germline V and J ends were trimmed by 5 bases and 4 bases, with 15 bases remaining between them. Germline CDR1 and CDR2: SGHVS and FQNEAQ. The CDR3 has 14 amino acids. CDR3 sequence reads: CASSLTFPGYEQYF. CDR3 nucleotides: TGTGCCAGCAGCCTAACCTTCCCAGGGTACGAGCAGTACTTC.

The chain couples TRBV19 to TRBJ1-5; tentative D call: TRBD1 (5 bases). Trimming took 3 bases from V and 3 from J, leaving 9 bases between them. The CDR3 has 14 amino acids. CDR1 and CDR2 from the germline V gene are LNHDA and SQIVND (reference sequence). DNA for the CDR3: TGTGCCAGTAGTATTCGCGGGACCAATCAGCCCCAGCATTTT. Encoded protein: CASSIRGTNQPQHF.

V usage is TRBV29-1 and J usage is TRBJ1-2; D call uncertain. Trimming stripped 7 bases from V and 0 bases from J, with 9 bases between. The V gene's germline CDR1 is SQVTM and CDR2 ANQGSEA. The length of the CDR3 is 12 residues. The CDR3 region has the DNA TGCAGCGCCCTACACGCTAACTATGGCTACACCTTC. Encoded protein: CSALHANYGYTF.

The chain recombines TRBV2 with TRBJ2-2; TRBD2 matches at 8 bases. The germline V gene encodes CDR1 SNHLY and CDR2 FYNNEI. V shed 8 bases and J 5 bases; nucleotides not matched to a gene: 7. CDR3 length equals 14 residues. The CDR3 DNA sequence: TGTGCCAGCCGGGAGGGGTTCGTAACCGGGGAGCTGTTTTTT. It codes for CASREGFVTGELFF.

V usage is TRBV28 and J usage is TRBJ1-2, with 7 nucleotides matching TRBD1. Trimming cost V 6 bases and J 2 bases; bases outside gene matches: 0. Per germline, CDR1 MDHEN and CDR2 SYDVKM. This CDR3 comprises 12 residues. This CDR3 reads CASRTGNYGYTF. Here the CDR3 DNA reads TGTGCCAGCAGGACAGGGAACTATGGCTACACCTTC.

CDR3: CASSESRGRNEQFF. CDR3 in DNA: TGTGCCAGCAGTGAGAGCAGGGGACGCAATGAGCAGTTCTTC. The chain employs TRBV6-1 and TRBJ2-1, with TRBD1 as a possible D gene (6 bases). V lost 3 bases to trimming and J lost 6 bases, with 12 bases between them. The CDR3 length is 14 residues. The germline CDR1 and CDR2 sequences are MNHNS and SASEGT.

This rearrangement joins TRBV5-6 to TRBJ2-1; 11 bases map to TRBD2. The V gene's germline CDR1 is SGHDT and CDR2 YYEEEE. The CDR3 covers 17 residues. The J segment lost 4 bases and the V segment lost 2 bases, leaving 8 bases of the junction unmatched. The CDR3 DNA follows: TGTGCCAGCAGCTTTGGGCTAGCGGGGGGTTTATACAATGAGCAGTTCTTC. As protein: CASSFGLAGGLYNEQFF. The entire variable domain, with the rest obtained from reference TRBV5-6 and TRBJ2-1, is as follows: DAGVTQSPTHLIKTRGQQVTLRCSPKSGHDTVSWYQQALGQGPQFIFQYYEEEERQRGNFPDRFSGHQFPNYSSELNVNALLLGDSALYLCASSFGLAGGLYNEQFFGPGTRLTVL.

This clone has more than one count but fewer than ten. The chain combines TRBV9 with TRBJ1-6, with TRBD1 matching over 10 bases. J was trimmed by 13 bases and V by 6 bases; bases with no gene match: 13. The CDR3 runs 15 residues. The germline V gene encodes CDR1 SGDLS and CDR2 YYNGEE. This CDR3 reads CASNGRGTGEAPLHF. The DNA of the CDR3 is TGTGCCAGCAACGGGAGAGGGACAGGGGAGGCCCCCCTCCACTTT.

This chain connects TRBV7-2 to TRBJ2-7; either TRBD1 or TRBD2 may supply D (5 bases each). This CDR3 is 15 amino acids long. From germline, CDR1 is SGHTA and CDR2 FQGNSA. V gave up 4 bases and J gave up 2 bases, with 15 bases separating them. The CDR3 bases are TGTGCCAGCAGCTCCCCCGCCGGGACCGCCTACGAGCAGTACTTC. Protein product: CASSSPAGTAYEQYF.

The rearrangement joins TRBV6-1 to TRBJ1-2; D may be TRBD1 (6 bases). Trimming pared 1 base from V and 6 bases from J, leaving 12 bases between. This CDR3 has 14 amino acids. In germline, CDR1 is MNHNS, CDR2 SASEGT. CDR3: CASSEVSGEDGYTF. The DNA for the CDR3 is TGTGCCAGCAGTGAAGTTTCAGGGGAGGATGGCTACACCTTC.

Here the CDR3 reads CASSVWGIQETQYF. The CDR3 DNA reads as TGTGCCAGCAGTGTTTGGGGGATCCAAGAGACCCAGTACTTC. The chain combines TRBV6-1 with TRBJ2-5, with D perhaps being TRBD1 or TRBD2 (5 bases each). There are 14 residues in the CDR3. With 4 bases removed from V and 1 base from J, the gap between germline ends came to 10 bases. Germline loops: CDR1 MNHNS, CDR2 SASEGT.

The rearrangement links TRBV6-5 to TRBJ2-2, with D perhaps matching TRBD1 or TRBD2 (5 bases each). Trimming removed 8 bases from V and 3 bases from J, with 13 bases in between. The CDR3 is 14 residues long. From germline, CDR1 is MNHEY and CDR2 SVGAGI. The CDR3 here is CASVSLGDTGELFF. The CDR3 DNA reads TGTGCCAGCGTTTCGCTGGGGGACACCGGGGAGCTGTTTTTT.